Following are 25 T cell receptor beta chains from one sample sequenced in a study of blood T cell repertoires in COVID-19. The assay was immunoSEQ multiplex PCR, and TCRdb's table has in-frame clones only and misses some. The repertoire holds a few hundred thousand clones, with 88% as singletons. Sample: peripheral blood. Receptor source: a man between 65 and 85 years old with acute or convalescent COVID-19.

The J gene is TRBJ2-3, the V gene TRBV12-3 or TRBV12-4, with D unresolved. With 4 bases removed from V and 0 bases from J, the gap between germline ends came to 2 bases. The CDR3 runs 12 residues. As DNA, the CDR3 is TGTGCCAGCAGTTCTAGCACAGATACGCAGTATTTT. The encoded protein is CASSSSTDTQYF.

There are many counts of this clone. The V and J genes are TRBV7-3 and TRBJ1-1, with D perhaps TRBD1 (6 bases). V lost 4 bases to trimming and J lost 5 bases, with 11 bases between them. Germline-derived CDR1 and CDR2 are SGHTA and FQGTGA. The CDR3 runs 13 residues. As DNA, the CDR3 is TGTGCCAGCAGCTCCGGGGGGCAAACTGAAGCTTTCTTT. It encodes CASSSGGQTEAFF.

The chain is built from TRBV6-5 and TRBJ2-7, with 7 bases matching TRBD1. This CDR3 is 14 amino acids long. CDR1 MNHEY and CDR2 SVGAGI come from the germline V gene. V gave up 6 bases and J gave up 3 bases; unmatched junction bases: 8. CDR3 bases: TGTGCCAGCAGGTTACTCAGGGACAGCTACGAGCAGTACTTC. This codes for CASRLLRDSYEQYF.

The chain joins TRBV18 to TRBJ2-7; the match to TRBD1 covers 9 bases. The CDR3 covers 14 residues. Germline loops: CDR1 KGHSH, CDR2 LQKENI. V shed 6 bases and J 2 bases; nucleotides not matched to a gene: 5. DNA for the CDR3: TGTGCCAGCTCCGGCGGGACAGGGACCTACGAGCAGTACTTC. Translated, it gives CASSGGTGTYEQYF.

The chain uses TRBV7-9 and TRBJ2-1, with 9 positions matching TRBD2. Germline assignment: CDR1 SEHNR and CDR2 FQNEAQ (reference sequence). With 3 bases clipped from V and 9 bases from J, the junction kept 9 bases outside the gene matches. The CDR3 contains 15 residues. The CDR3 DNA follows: TGTGCCAGCAGCTTTGGGACTAGCCAGGGCACTGAGCAGTTCTTC. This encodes CASSFGTSQGTEQFF.

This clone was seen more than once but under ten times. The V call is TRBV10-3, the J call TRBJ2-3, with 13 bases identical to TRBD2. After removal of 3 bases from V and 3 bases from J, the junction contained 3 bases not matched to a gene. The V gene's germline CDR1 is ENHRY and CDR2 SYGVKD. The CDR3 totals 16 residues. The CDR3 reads CAISEGTSGKTDTQYF. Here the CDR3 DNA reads TGTGCCATCAGTGAAGGGACTAGCGGGAAGACAGATACGCAGTATTTT.

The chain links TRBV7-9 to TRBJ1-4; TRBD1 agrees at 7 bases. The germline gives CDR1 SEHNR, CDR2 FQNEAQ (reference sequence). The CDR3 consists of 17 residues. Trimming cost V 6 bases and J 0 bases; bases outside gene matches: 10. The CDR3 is CASSRGQVAATNEKLFF. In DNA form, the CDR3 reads TGTGCCAGCAGTCGTGGACAGGTGGCGGCAACTAATGAAAAACTGTTTTTT.

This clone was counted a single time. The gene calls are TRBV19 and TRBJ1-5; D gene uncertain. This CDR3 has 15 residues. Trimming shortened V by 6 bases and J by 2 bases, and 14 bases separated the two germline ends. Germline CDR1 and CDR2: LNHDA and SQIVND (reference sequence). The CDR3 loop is CASRKEGTRNQPQHF. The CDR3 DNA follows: TGTGCCAGTAGGAAGGAGGGCACTCGCAATCAGCCCCAGCATTTT.

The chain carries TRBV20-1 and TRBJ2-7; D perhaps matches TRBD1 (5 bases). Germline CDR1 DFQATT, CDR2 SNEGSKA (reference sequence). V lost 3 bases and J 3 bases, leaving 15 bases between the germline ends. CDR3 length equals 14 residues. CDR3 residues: CSASPPRALYEQYF. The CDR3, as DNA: TGCAGTGCTAGTCCCCCCAGGGCGCTCTACGAGCAGTACTTC.

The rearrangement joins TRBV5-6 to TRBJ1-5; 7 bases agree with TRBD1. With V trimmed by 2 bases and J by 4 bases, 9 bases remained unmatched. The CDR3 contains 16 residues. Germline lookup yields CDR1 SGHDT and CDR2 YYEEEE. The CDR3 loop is CASSFRDSGQNQPQHF. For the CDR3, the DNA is TGTGCCAGCAGCTTCCGGGACAGCGGTCAAAATCAGCCCCAGCATTTT. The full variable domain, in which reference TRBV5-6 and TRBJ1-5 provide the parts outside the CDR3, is DAGVTQSPTHLIKTRGQQVTLRCSPKSGHDTVSWYQQALGQGPQFIFQYYEEEERQRGNFPDRFSGHQFPNYSSELNVNALLLGDSALYLCASSFRDSGQNQPQHFGDGTRLSIL.

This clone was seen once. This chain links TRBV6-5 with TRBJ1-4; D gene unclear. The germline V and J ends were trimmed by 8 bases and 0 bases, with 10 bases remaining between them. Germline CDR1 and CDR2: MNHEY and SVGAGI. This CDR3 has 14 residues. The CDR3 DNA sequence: TGTGCCAGCGCCCGGAGTGCAACTAATGAAAAACTGTTTTTT. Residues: CASARSATNEKLFF.

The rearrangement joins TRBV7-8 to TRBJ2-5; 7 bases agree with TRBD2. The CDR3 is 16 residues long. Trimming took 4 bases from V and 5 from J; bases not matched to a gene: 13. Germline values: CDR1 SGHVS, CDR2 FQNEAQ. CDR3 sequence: CASSSTSRGGLETQYF. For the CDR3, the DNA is TGTGCCAGCAGCTCCACAAGCCGCGGGGGTTTGGAGACCCAGTACTTC.

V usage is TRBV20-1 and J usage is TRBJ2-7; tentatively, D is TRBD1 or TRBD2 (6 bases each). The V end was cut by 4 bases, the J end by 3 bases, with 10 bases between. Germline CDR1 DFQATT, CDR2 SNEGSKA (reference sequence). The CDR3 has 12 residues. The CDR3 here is CSANEGGYEQYF. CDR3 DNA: TGCAGTGCTAATGAGGGGGGCTACGAGCAGTACTTC.

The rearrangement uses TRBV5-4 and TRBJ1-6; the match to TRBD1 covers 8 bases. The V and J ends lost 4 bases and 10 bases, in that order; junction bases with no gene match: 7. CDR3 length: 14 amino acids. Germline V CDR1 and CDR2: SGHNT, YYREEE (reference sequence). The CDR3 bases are TGTGCCAGCAGCCCAACAGGGGGGAACTCACCCCTCCACTTT. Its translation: CASSPTGGNSPLHF.

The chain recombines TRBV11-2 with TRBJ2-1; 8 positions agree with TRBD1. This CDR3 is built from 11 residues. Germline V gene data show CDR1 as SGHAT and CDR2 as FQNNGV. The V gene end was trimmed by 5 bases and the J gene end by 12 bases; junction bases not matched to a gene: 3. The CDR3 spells CASSLQGGQFF. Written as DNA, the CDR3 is TGTGCCAGCAGCCTACAGGGGGGGCAGTTCTTC.

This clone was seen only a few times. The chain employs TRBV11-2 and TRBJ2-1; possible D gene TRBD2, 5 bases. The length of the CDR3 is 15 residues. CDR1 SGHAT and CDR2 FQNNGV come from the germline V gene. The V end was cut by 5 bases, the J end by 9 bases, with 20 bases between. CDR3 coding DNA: TGTGCCAGCAGCCCTACCTTTTCCCGGGGTGCTGAGCAGTTCTTC. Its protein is CASSPTFSRGAEQFF. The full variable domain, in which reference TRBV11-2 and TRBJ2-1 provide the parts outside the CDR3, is EAGVAQSPRYKIIEKRQSVAFWCNPISGHATLYWYQQILGQGPKLLIQFQNNGVVDDSQLPKDRFSAERLKGVDSTLKIQPAKLEDSAVYLCASSPTFSRGAEQFFGPGTRLTVL.

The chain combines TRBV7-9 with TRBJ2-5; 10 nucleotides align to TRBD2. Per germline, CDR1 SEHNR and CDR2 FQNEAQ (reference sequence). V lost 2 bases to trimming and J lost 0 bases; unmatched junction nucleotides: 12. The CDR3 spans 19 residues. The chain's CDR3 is CASSLFGLAGEPYQETQYF. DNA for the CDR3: TGTGCCAGCAGCTTATTTGGCCTAGCGGGAGAACCGTACCAAGAGACCCAGTACTTC. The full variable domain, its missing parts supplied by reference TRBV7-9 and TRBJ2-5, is DTGVSQNPRHKITKRGQNVTFRCDPISEHNRLYWYRQTLGQGPEFLTYFQNEAQLEKSRLLSDRFSAERPKGSFSTLEIQRTEQGDSAMYLCASSLFGLAGEPYQETQYFGPGTRLLVL.

In DNA form, the CDR3 reads TGTGCCAGCAGCTCTCTCAGCGGGAGGGGAACCTACGAGCAGTACTTC. This translates into CASSSLSGRGTYEQYF. The V gene is TRBV7-9, the J gene TRBJ2-7; TRBD2 matches 10 bases. The CDR3 has 16 residues. The germline CDR1 and CDR2 sequences are SEHNR and FQNEAQ (reference sequence). J lost 2 bases, V lost 4 bases, and 8 bases had no gene match.

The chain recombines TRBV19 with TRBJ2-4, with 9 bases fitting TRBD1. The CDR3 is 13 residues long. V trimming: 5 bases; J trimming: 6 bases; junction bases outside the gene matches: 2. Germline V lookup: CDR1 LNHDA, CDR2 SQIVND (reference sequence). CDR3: CASSWGQGNIQYF. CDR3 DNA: TGTGCCAGTAGTTGGGGACAGGGAAACATTCAGTACTTC. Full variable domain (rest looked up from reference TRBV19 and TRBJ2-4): DGGITQSPKYLFRKEGQNVTLSCEQNLNHDAMYWYRQDPGQGLRLIYYSQIVNDFQKGDIAEGYSVSREKKESFPLTVTSAQKNPTAFYLCASSWGQGNIQYFGAGTRLSVL.

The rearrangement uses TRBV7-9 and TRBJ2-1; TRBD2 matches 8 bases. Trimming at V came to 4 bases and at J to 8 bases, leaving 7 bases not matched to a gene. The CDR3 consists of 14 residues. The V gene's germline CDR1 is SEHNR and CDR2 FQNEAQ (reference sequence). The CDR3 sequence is CASSSTRLAYEQFF. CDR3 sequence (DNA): TGTGCCAGCAGCTCAACCCGACTAGCGTATGAGCAGTTCTTC.

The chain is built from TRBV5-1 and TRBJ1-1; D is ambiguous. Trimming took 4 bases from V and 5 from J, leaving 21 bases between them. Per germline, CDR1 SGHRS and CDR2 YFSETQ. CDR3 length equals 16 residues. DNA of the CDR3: TGCGCCAGCAGCCCGTCCCTCAGCGCAACCCGGACTGAAGCTTTCTTT. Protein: CASSPSLSATRTEAFF.

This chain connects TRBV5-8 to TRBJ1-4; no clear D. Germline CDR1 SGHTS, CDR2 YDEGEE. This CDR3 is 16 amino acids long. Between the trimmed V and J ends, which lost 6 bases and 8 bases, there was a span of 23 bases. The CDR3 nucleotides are TGTGCCAGCACCTCTTACGCGGTGGCGGATGAAGAAAAACTGTTTTTT. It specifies CASTSYAVADEEKLFF.

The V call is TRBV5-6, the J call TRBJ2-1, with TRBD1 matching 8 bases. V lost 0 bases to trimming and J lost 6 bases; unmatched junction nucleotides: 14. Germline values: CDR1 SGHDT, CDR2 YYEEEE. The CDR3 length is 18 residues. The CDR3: CASSLARDRRRVRNEQFF. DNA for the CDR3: TGTGCCAGCAGCTTGGCCCGGGACAGGAGGAGGGTACGCAATGAGCAGTTCTTC.

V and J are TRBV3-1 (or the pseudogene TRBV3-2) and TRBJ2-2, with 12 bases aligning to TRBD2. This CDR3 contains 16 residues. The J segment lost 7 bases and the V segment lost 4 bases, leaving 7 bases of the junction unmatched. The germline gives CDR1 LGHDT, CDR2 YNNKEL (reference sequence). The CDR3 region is CASSRRLAGEGGELFF. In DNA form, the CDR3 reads TGTGCCAGCAGCCGTAGACTAGCGGGAGAAGGCGGGGAGCTGTTTTTT.

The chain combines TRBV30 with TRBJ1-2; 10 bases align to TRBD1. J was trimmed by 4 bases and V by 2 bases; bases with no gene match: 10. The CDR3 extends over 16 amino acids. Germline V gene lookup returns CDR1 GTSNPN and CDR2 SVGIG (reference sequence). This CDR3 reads CAWSPTGTGVSYGYTF. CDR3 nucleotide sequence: TGTGCCTGGAGTCCGACCGGGACAGGGGTTAGCTATGGCTACACCTTC.